These 12 T cell receptor beta chains originate from one sample sequenced in a study of blood T cell repertoires in COVID-19 (dated by TCRdb to about 2020). Library generation was performed with the immunoSEQ multiplex PCR assay. The immuneACCESS repertoire file appears here via TCRdb, limited to in-frame rearrangements. These files lack a portion of the clones; in checked studies, under half of the deficit traces to unresolved V genes, and the cause of the others is not known. This sample comprises some 96,000 clones, more than 65% of them detected only once. The top ten clonotypes cover about an eighth of the sample. Sequencing used peripheral blood. Receptor source: a woman in her 70s with acute or convalescent COVID-19.

This chain links TRBV5-1 with TRBJ1-4; no clear D. V was pared by 0 bases and J by 5 bases, with 8 bases between. This CDR3 region has 14 residues. The germline V gene has CDR1 SGHRS and CDR2 YFSETQ. For the CDR3, the DNA is TGCGCCAGCAGCTTGGCCGGGGTAAATGAAAAACTGTTTTTT. Amino acids: CASSLAGVNEKLFF. Variable domain in full (rest from reference TRBV5-1 and TRBJ1-4): KAGVTQTPRYLIKTRGQQVTLSCSPISGHRSVSWYQQTPGQGLQFLFEYFSETQRNKGNFPGRFSGRQFSNSRSEMNVSTLELGDSALYLCASSLAGVNEKLFFGSGTQLSVL.

The CDR3 sequence: CASLSGTGWNTEAFF. CDR3 bases: TGTGCCAGCCTTTCCGGGACAGGGTGGAACACTGAAGCTTTCTTT. The genes are TRBV19 and TRBJ1-1; 9 bases fit TRBD1. The trim removed 9 bases at V and 1 base at J, leaving 9 bases unmatched. There are 15 residues in the CDR3. Germline CDR1 reads LNHDA; CDR2 reads SQIVND (reference sequence).

V usage is TRBV6-5 and J usage is TRBJ1-3; possible D gene TRBD1, 6 bases. In germline, CDR1 is MNHEY, CDR2 SVGAGI. CDR3 length equals 15 residues. Trimming shortened V by 0 bases and J by 4 bases, and 10 bases separated the two germline ends. CDR3 region: CASSYSDRRGNTIYF. CDR3 nucleotides: TGTGCCAGCAGTTACTCCGACAGGCGGGGAAACACCATATATTTT.

The CDR3 reads CASSPLGAAYNEQFF. The CDR3, as DNA: TGTGCCAGCAGCCCGCTGGGCGCAGCCTACAATGAGCAGTTCTTC. The chain carries TRBV5-5 and TRBJ2-1; no reliable D call. The CDR3 loop spans 15 amino acids. Germline V lookup: CDR1 SGHKS, CDR2 YYEKEE (reference sequence). V lost 4 bases and J lost 2, with 13 bases in between.

The chain combines TRBV19 with TRBJ1-5, with D unclear. The V gene lost 0 bases and the J gene lost 6 bases, with 6 bases spanning the gap. CDR1 is LNHDA and CDR2 is SQIVND in the germline V gene (reference sequence). CDR3 length: 13 residues. CDR3 nucleotides: TGTGCCAGTAGTATAGAATCGGGTCAGCCCCAGCATTTT. It translates to CASSIESGQPQHF.

This rearrangement joins TRBV28 to TRBJ1-2; 9 bases are shared with TRBD1. Unmatched junction bases numbered 9, after V lost 7 bases and J lost 3 bases. Germline-derived CDR1 and CDR2 are MDHEN and SYDVKM. The CDR3 has 15 amino acids. This chain's CDR3 is CASKINRGRDYGYTF. The CDR3 nucleotides are TGTGCCAGCAAAATTAACAGGGGGCGCGACTATGGCTACACCTTC.

The rearrangement links TRBV27 to TRBJ2-1; TRBD1 matches at 9 bases. Unmatched junction bases numbered 4, after V lost 7 bases and J lost 0 bases. Germline loops: CDR1 MNHEY, CDR2 SMNVEV (reference sequence). This CDR3 spans 15 amino acids. The CDR3 region has the DNA TGTGCCAGCATAGAGGACAGGGGCTCCTACAATGAGCAGTTCTTC. It yields the protein CASIEDRGSYNEQFF.

The chain links TRBV7-8 to TRBJ1-4, with 10 bases aligning to TRBD1. The CDR3 length is 17 residues. CDR1 is SGHVS, CDR2 FQNEAQ, per germline. With V trimmed by 1 base and J by 8 bases, 10 bases remained unmatched. The CDR3 DNA follows: TGTGCCAGCAGCTTAGGGCATCGGGACAGGGGTAGAGAAAAACTGTTTTTT. Translation: CASSLGHRDRGREKLFF.

This clone was counted between two and nine times. This rearrangement joins TRBV7-2 to TRBJ2-3, with 10 bases matching TRBD2. Trimming cost V 1 base and J 1 base; bases outside gene matches: 5. The germline V gene encodes CDR1 SGHTA and CDR2 FQGNSA. This CDR3 region has 17 residues. The CDR3 region has the DNA TGTGCCAGCAGCTTAGGATCACTAGCGGGGCGCACAGATACGCAGTATTTT. This encodes CASSLGSLAGRTDTQYF.

The rearrangement links TRBV9 to TRBJ2-3; 7 bases match TRBD2. Germline V gene sequence: CDR1 SGDLS, CDR2 YYNGEE. J gave up 1 base and V 0 bases, and 8 bases lay outside the gene matches. This CDR3 spans 17 amino acids. CDR3 residues: CASSVAPQRGRTDTQYF. The CDR3, as DNA: TGTGCCAGCAGCGTAGCTCCCCAGCGGGGCCGCACAGATACGCAGTATTTT.

The chain carries TRBV24-1 and TRBJ2-3; no clear D gene. Germline V lookup: CDR1 KGHDR, CDR2 SFDVKD. The length of the CDR3 is 14 residues. V was trimmed by 4 bases and J by 1 base, leaving 8 bases between them. DNA for the CDR3: TGTGCCACCAGTGACCCCCGCGGCACAGATACGCAGTATTTT. Protein: CATSDPRGTDTQYF.

V and J are TRBV4-3 and TRBJ1-4, with a tentative D call TRBD1 (5 bases). CDR1 and CDR2 (germline): LGHNA, YSLEER. CDR3 size: 15 residues. Trimming removed 1 base at V and 8 bases at J, with 14 bases between. As DNA, the CDR3 is TGCGCCAGCAGCCAAGGGGGGGGAAGTGGGGAAAAACTGTTTTTT. Protein product: CASSQGGGSGEKLFF.